These 31 T cell receptor beta chains were sequenced from one sample in a study of T-cell reconstitution after alpha-beta-depleted transplantation in children. This sample's TCRbeta library carried unique molecular identifier barcodes. MiXCR was run by TCRdb on the PCR reads, yielding one entry per CDR3 protein. The sample has some 220,000 distinct CDR3 sequences; roughly 10% are singletons. The specimen comprised PBMCs, sampled before TCRalphabeta/CD19-depleted stem cell transplant. These receptors were collected from a child younger than two with acute myeloid leukemia, due to receive a stem cell transplant.

Many counts were recorded for this clonotype. The rearrangement joins TRBV5-4 to TRBJ1-1, with 11 bases matching TRBD1. Germline V gives CDR1 SGHNT, CDR2 YYREEE (reference sequence). The CDR3 spans 16 residues. The J segment lost 5 bases and the V segment lost 4 bases, leaving 10 bases of the junction unmatched. The CDR3 sequence is CASSPSEGTGGTEAFF. DNA for the CDR3: TGTGCCAGCAGCCCCTCCGAGGGGACAGGGGGAACTGAAGCTTTCTTT.

Only a few counts were recorded for this clonotype. CDR3 protein: CASRGRGGTDTQYF. As DNA, the CDR3 is TGTGCCAGCCGAGGGAGGGGAGGCACAGATACGCAGTATTTT. The chain couples TRBV10-3 to TRBJ2-3; 7 bases line up with TRBD2. Germline CDR1 reads ENHRY; CDR2 reads SYGVKD. V shed 10 bases and J 1 base; nucleotides not matched to a gene: 8. The CDR3 contains 14 residues.

This clonotype appeared many times. The chain has TRBV2 and TRBJ1-2; possible D gene TRBD1, 5 bases. The ends were cut back, 4 bases at V and 0 bases at J, with 9 bases in the middle. The CDR3 spans 14 residues. The germline gives CDR1 SNHLY, CDR2 FYNNEI. The CDR3 region has the DNA TGTGCCAGCAGTGGGCAGGGAGCTAACTATGGCTACACCTTC. Protein: CASSGQGANYGYTF.

The chain carries TRBV6-7 and TRBJ2-1; D gene unclear. TRBV6-7 is an ORF; its function is uncertain. CDR3 length: 16 residues. V shed 7 bases and J shed 1 base, with 17 bases lying between them. CDR3 loop: CASTKSENGSYNEQFF. The CDR3 bases are TGTGCCAGCACCAAGTCAGAGAACGGGTCCTACAATGAGCAGTTCTTC.

The sample holds many counts of this clonotype. This sequence joins TRBV10-3 and TRBJ2-3; D not resolved. This CDR3 comprises 14 residues. Between the trimmed V and J ends, which lost 3 bases and 3 bases, there was a span of 10 bases. CDR1 is ENHRY, CDR2 SYGVKD, per germline. Here the CDR3 reads CAISELMATDTQYF. The CDR3, as DNA: TGTGCCATCAGTGAACTGATGGCAACAGATACGCAGTATTTT.

Ten or more counts support this clonotype. The V and J genes are TRBV28 and TRBJ1-5, with no clear D. The CDR3 is 13 amino acids. Germline values: CDR1 MDHEN, CDR2 SYDVKM. V was pared by 6 bases and J by 6 bases, with 12 bases between. As DNA, the CDR3 is TGTGCCAGCAGCCCCAGTCGTAGTCAGCCCCAGCATTTT. It specifies CASSPSRSQPQHF.

This clonotype was observed at least ten times. This rearrangement joins TRBV5-1 to TRBJ1-5; no firm D call. V was shortened by 0 bases and J by 5 bases, with 12 bases between the two germline ends. This CDR3 spans 15 amino acids. The germline gives CDR1 SGHRS, CDR2 YFSETQ. CDR3 loop: CASSLGPKGDQPQHF. The CDR3 coding sequence is TGCGCCAGCAGCTTGGGCCCGAAGGGTGATCAGCCCCAGCATTTT.

The chain is built from TRBV1 and TRBJ2-5; the table's D call, TRBD1, has no DNA check behind it. TRBV1 is marked as a pseudogene. This CDR3 comprises 16 residues. The chain's CDR3 is CTSSHPSGGRQETQYF. The CDR3 DNA is TGCACCAGCAGCCACCCCTCAGGGGGTCGGCAAGAGACCCAGTACTTC.

This clonotype has ten or more counts. This chain uses TRBV15 with TRBJ1-5, with D maybe TRBD1 (5 bases). Trimming left V 0 bases short and J 4 bases short, with 13 bases between. The CDR3 covers 16 residues. Germline V CDR1 and CDR2: LNHNV, YYDKDF (reference sequence). CDR3 DNA sequence: TGTGCCACCAGCAGAGATAAGACGAGGGGTAATCAGCCCCAGCATTTT. It yields the protein CATSRDKTRGNQPQHF.

In this sample, this clonotype turned up many times. The chain has TRBV11-2 and TRBJ2-7; 10 nucleotides match TRBD1. Germline V gene sequence: CDR1 SGHAT, CDR2 FQNNGV. The junction had 5 bases not matched to a gene; V was cut back by 4 bases and J by 2 bases. The CDR3 totals 15 residues. DNA of the CDR3: TGTGCCAGCAGCTGGACCGGGACAGGGGCCTACGAGCAGTACTTC. Encoded protein: CASSWTGTGAYEQYF.

This clonotype was counted ten times or more. The rearrangement links TRBV5-1 to TRBJ1-6; 8 bases map to TRBD1. V was pared by 2 bases and J by 10 bases, with 11 bases of the junction left unmatched. CDR1 is SGHRS and CDR2 is YFSETQ in the germline V gene. CDR3 size: 16 residues. The chain's CDR3 is CASSLTIRGPRSPLHF. CDR3 coding DNA: TGCGCCAGCAGCTTAACGATCAGGGGGCCTCGATCACCCCTCCACTTT.

This clonotype was seen many times. The chain links TRBV20-1 to TRBJ1-1, with a possible D match to TRBD1 (6 bases). Trimming left V 3 bases short and J 2 bases short, with 10 bases between. CDR1 is DFQATT and CDR2 is SNEGSKA in the germline V gene (reference sequence). The CDR3 has 13 residues. CDR3: CSASRQDNTEAFF. DNA of the CDR3: TGCAGTGCTAGTCGACAGGATAACACTGAAGCTTTCTTT.

Concerning this clonotype: A much larger clone is a single base away; this may be a read error. The chain carries TRBV18 and TRBJ2-1; D might be TRBD1 or TRBD2, each matching 5 bases. This CDR3 is built from 14 residues. In germline, CDR1 is KGHSH, CDR2 LQKENI. This CDR3 reads CVSSPRDGPNEQFF. The DNA of the CDR3 is TGTGTCAGCTCACCCCGGGACGGACCCAATGAGCAGTTCTTC.

This clonotype was picked up many times. The chain is built from TRBV7-8 and TRBJ2-1; 11 nucleotides agree with TRBD2. V was clipped by 2 bases and J by 6 bases; unmatched bases: 9. This CDR3 is built from 17 residues. CDR1 and CDR2 (germline): SGHVS, FQNEAQ. CDR3: CASSLISGGASGNEQFF. The CDR3 coding sequence is TGTGCCAGCAGCTTAATTAGCGGGGGGGCTAGTGGCAATGAGCAGTTCTTC.

The table lists this clonotype with many counts. The rearrangement uses TRBV29-1 and TRBJ2-7; 7 bases are shared with TRBD1. The CDR3 covers 12 residues. V dropped 1 base and J dropped 5; count of bases not matched to a gene: 2. The germline CDR1 and CDR2 sequences are SQVTM and ANQGSEA. In DNA form, the CDR3 reads TGCAGCGTTGAAGGGCAGGGGGACGAGCAGTACTTC. Protein: CSVEGQGDEQYF.

At least ten counts were recorded for this clonotype. The chain is built from TRBV5-1 and TRBJ2-1; 14 bases map to TRBD2. The CDR3 extends over 17 amino acids. V gave up 0 bases and J gave up 7 bases; unmatched junction bases: 6. Germline V gene lookup returns CDR1 SGHRS and CDR2 YFSETQ. CDR3 protein: CASSLEGLAGGGNEQFF. CDR3 in DNA: TGCGCCAGCAGCTTGGAAGGACTAGCGGGAGGAGGGAATGAGCAGTTCTTC.

This clonotype was seen at least ten times. V usage is TRBV7-8 and J usage is TRBJ1-4; no firm D call. Trimming shortened V by 1 base and J by 0 bases, and 9 bases separated the two germline ends. Germline CDR1 SGHVS, CDR2 FQNEAQ. The CDR3 totals 16 residues. CDR3 sequence: CASSLGGFATNEKLFF. Written as DNA, the CDR3 is TGTGCCAGCAGCTTAGGCGGGTTTGCAACTAATGAAAAACTGTTTTTT.

The table lists this clonotype with many counts. The CDR3 spells CSARDLGLAAYNEQFF. In DNA, the CDR3 is TGCAGTGCTAGAGATCTAGGACTAGCCGCCTACAATGAGCAGTTCTTC. This chain links TRBV20-1 with TRBJ2-1, with 8 bases fitting TRBD2. There are 16 residues in the CDR3. V dropped 0 bases and J dropped 2; count of bases not matched to a gene: 6. Germline lookup yields CDR1 DFQATT and CDR2 SNEGSKA (reference sequence).

This clonotype was picked up many times. This chain links TRBV7-8 with TRBJ1-6, with 9 bases identical to TRBD1. V dropped 5 bases and J dropped 5; count of bases not matched to a gene: 7. The CDR3 contains 16 residues. The germline CDR1 and CDR2 sequences are SGHVS and FQNEAQ. CDR3 bases: TGTGCCAGCAGCCGAAACAGGGGGCTCGATAATTCACCCCTCCACTTT. Protein: CASSRNRGLDNSPLHF. Variable domain in full (rest from reference TRBV7-8 and TRBJ1-6): GAGVSQSPRYKVAKRGQDVALRCDPISGHVSLFWYQQALGQGPEFLTYFQNEAQLDKSGLPSDRFFAERPEGSVSTLKIQRTQQEDSAVYLCASSRNRGLDNSPLHFGNGTRLTVT.

This clonotype was seen only a few times. The chain uses TRBV27 and TRBJ2-7, with 7 bases identical to TRBD1. Per the germline V gene, CDR1 is MNHEY and CDR2 is SMNVEV (reference sequence). The junction had 10 bases not matched to a gene; V was cut back by 7 bases and J by 7 bases. CDR3 length equals 13 residues. The CDR3 region is CASKSRQGREQYF. As DNA, the CDR3 is TGTGCCAGCAAGTCCCGACAGGGCCGGGAGCAGTACTTC.

This clonotype was seen repeatedly, ten times or more. The CDR3 nucleotides read TGCAGTGCTTCGACAGGGCGGGGTTACCCTGAAGCTTTCTTT. It translates to CSASTGRGYPEAFF. This chain uses TRBV20-1 with TRBJ1-1, with TRBD1 matching 7 bases. The CDR3 length is 14 residues. V lost 5 bases and J lost 6; bases outside the gene matches: 12. The germline V gene encodes CDR1 DFQATT and CDR2 SNEGSKA (reference sequence).

The sample holds many counts of this clonotype. This sequence joins TRBV12-3 or TRBV12-4 and TRBJ2-1; D not certain. The CDR3 length is 11 residues. V was shortened by 6 bases and J by 8 bases, with 8 bases between the two germline ends. The CDR3 sequence is CASSWVDEQFF. DNA for the CDR3: TGTGCCAGCAGCTGGGTCGATGAGCAGTTCTTC.

This clonotype was seen repeatedly, ten times or more. This chain links TRBV18 with TRBJ2-7; the D gene is possibly TRBD1 (6 bases). Germline V gene data show CDR1 as KGHSH and CDR2 as LQKENI. The length of the CDR3 is 14 residues. V lost 2 bases, J lost 3 bases, and 11 bases lay in between. The CDR3 loop reads CASSPGGSVYEQYF. CDR3 in DNA: TGTGCCAGCTCACCAGGGGGCTCGGTCTACGAGCAGTACTTC.

There are a few counts of this clonotype. The gene calls are TRBV5-5 and TRBJ2-6, with D perhaps being TRBD1 or TRBD2 (7 bases each). Germline values: CDR1 SGHKS, CDR2 YYEKEE (reference sequence). The CDR3 is 17 amino acids. Trimming took 1 base from V and 0 from J, leaving 11 bases between them. DNA for the CDR3: TGTGCCAGCAGCTTGAGCGGGACAGACTCTGGGGCCAACGTCCTGACTTTC. Residues: CASSLSGTDSGANVLTF.

This clonotype was counted a few times. This chain joins TRBV28 and TRBJ1-1; 7 nucleotides line up with TRBD1. CDR3 length: 16 residues. Germline CDR1 is MDHEN and CDR2 is SYDVKM. The ends lost 2 bases at V and 3 bases at J; junction bases unmatched: 9. The CDR3 loop is CASSLGYRGRDTEAFF. The CDR3 DNA reads TGTGCCAGCAGTTTAGGATACAGGGGTCGGGACACTGAAGCTTTCTTT.

This clonotype has at least ten counts. The chain carries TRBV12-3 or TRBV12-4 and TRBJ2-1; 12 nucleotides match TRBD1. V was clipped by 3 bases and J by 6 bases; unmatched bases: 3. The length of the CDR3 is 15 residues. The CDR3 nucleotides read TGTGCCAGCAGTTTCCGGGACAGGGGGCGCAATGAGCAGTTCTTC. Residues: CASSFRDRGRNEQFF.

This clonotype was recorded many times. V is TRBV10-3 and J is TRBJ2-7; D is uncertain. The CDR3 contains 14 residues. Germline values: CDR1 ENHRY, CDR2 SYGVKD. Trimming pared 5 bases from V and 1 base from J, leaving 12 bases between. CDR3 DNA: TGTGCCATCAGTATGACGGGCGGATCCTACGAGCAGTACTTC. It is translated as CAISMTGGSYEQYF.

This clonotype showed up just a few times. The chain recombines TRBV20-1 with TRBJ2-7; D uncertain. Trimming pared 3 bases from V and 6 bases from J, leaving 15 bases between. This CDR3 region has 13 residues. Per germline, CDR1 DFQATT and CDR2 SNEGSKA (reference sequence). The CDR3 region is CSASPLWRGEQYF. The CDR3 DNA follows: TGCAGTGCTAGTCCCTTGTGGCGCGGCGAGCAGTACTTC.

This clonotype was detected ten times or more. The V gene is TRBV4-2, the J gene TRBJ1-5, with a possible D match to TRBD1 (5 bases). The V end was cut by 3 bases, the J end by 6 bases, with 18 bases between. This CDR3 comprises 16 residues. Per germline, CDR1 LGHNA and CDR2 YNFKEQ. CDR3 DNA: TGTGCCAGCAGCCACCCTGCTGGGACCTCGGCTCAGCCCCAGCATTTT. Its protein is CASSHPAGTSAQPQHF.

This clonotype was counted at least ten times. The CDR3 loop is CASSWGADQPQHF. The CDR3 DNA reads as TGTGCCAGCAGTTGGGGGGCTGATCAGCCCCAGCATTTT. The chain is built from TRBV2 and TRBJ1-5, with D possibly TRBD1 on 6 matching bases. The CDR3 covers 13 residues. Trimming left V 5 bases short and J 5 bases short, with 10 bases between. The germline V gene encodes CDR1 SNHLY and CDR2 FYNNEI.

The genes are TRBV28 and TRBJ1-3; D remains ambiguous. V was shortened by 3 bases and J by 10 bases, with 16 bases between the two germline ends. CDR1 MDHEN and CDR2 SYDVKM come from the germline V gene. The CDR3 consists of 14 residues. The CDR3 DNA reads TGTGCCAGCAGTTTCTCGTTACAGCGGGCAACCATATATTTT. This encodes CASSFSLQRATIYF.